The present entry profiles one T cell receptor (beta chain) with its context. Its cognate antigen is unknown. The CDR3 is 15 amino acids. CDR1 is KGHSH, CDR2 LQKENI, per germline. V lost 3 bases and J lost 3; bases outside the gene matches: 4. The source of the sample is a study of radiotherapy plus CTLA-4 blockade in lung cancer. Overall study findings and caveats: It was early blood T cell clone dynamics, with interferon-beta, that reportedly best predicted response. Expansion in blood of tumor-derived TCR clones was seen after radiotherapy plus ipilimumab.

Generated by immunoSEQ multiplex PCR, the TCRdb table keeps only in-frame clones and is missing some. Here the sample spans 85,000 to 90,000 clones, about 87% being singletons. This sample comprised peripheral blood, obtained from a patient treated with radiotherapy plus ipilimumab. The sequence came from a human donor with non-small cell lung cancer that progressed on radiotherapy plus ipilimumab. V usage is TRBV18 and J usage is TRBJ1-2; TRBD1 aligns across 10 bases. This chain's CDR3 is CASSPPGQGYYGYTF. The CDR3 DNA reads as TGTGCCAGCTCACCTCCGGGACAGGGGTACTATGGCTACACCTTC. Full variable domain (remainder filled in from reference TRBV18 and TRBJ1-2): NAGVMQNPRHLVRRRGQEARLRCSPMKGHSHVYWYRQLPEEGLKFMVYLQKENIIDESGMPKERFSAEFPKEGPSILRIQQVVRGDSAAYFCASSPPGQGYYGYTFGSGTRLTVV.